Presented here are 13 T cell receptor beta chains from one specimen sequenced in a study of shared clonotypes between healthy human individuals (TCRdb year 2020). CD8 naive samples consisted of CD45RO-negative cells that were positively selected for CCR7, yielding a CD45RA+CCR7+ population without TemRA cells. Receptor libraries were prepared by the immunoSEQ multiplex PCR assay. TCRdb provides this immuneACCESS table in a form limited to in-frame rearrangements. Some clones are lacking; in checked studies, under half of them reflect an unresolved V gene, and why the rest are absent is not known. The sample includes 550,000 to 600,000 clones, with more than 95% observed a single time. More than 0.3% of the sample goes to the ten largest clones. The sequencing sample was made of naive CD8+ T cells sorted from blood. What the cell subset or site label conveys for this sample: CD45RA+CCR7+. Receptors were obtained from a man younger than 40 in good health.

The chain links TRBV9 to TRBJ2-1; 8 nucleotides agree with TRBD2. This CDR3 has 13 amino acids. Germline loops: CDR1 SGDLS, CDR2 YYNGEE. Trimming at V came to 5 bases and at J to 9 bases, leaving 7 bases not matched to a gene. The CDR3, as DNA: TGTGCCAGCAGTGAAAGCGGGAGTGGTGAGCAGTTCTTC. Protein sequence: CASSESGSGEQFF.

The genes are TRBV7-2 and TRBJ2-7; 7 nucleotides line up with TRBD2. The CDR3 is made up of 17 amino acids. Germline V CDR1 and CDR2: SGHTA, FQGNSA. The ends lost 5 bases at V and 4 bases at J; junction bases unmatched: 17. The CDR3, as DNA: TGTGCCAGCAGCCCGACCTCTTACGGCGGGAGCTGGTACGAGCAGTACTTC. Protein sequence: CASSPTSYGGSWYEQYF. The full variable domain, with the rest looked up from reference TRBV7-2 and TRBJ2-7, is GAGVSQSPSNKVTEKGKDVELRCDPISGHTALYWYRQSLGQGLEFLIYFQGNSAPDKSGLPSDRFSAERTGGSVSTLTIQRTQQEDSAVYLCASSPTSYGGSWYEQYFGPGTRLTVT.

The genes are TRBV4-3 and TRBJ2-7; 8 nucleotides line up with TRBD1. V gave up 2 bases and J gave up 3 bases; unmatched junction bases: 9. CDR1 is LGHNA and CDR2 is YSLEER in the germline V gene. CDR3 length: 16 residues. CDR3 nucleotides: TGCGCCAGCAGCCAAACCCGCGGACAGGGTCTCTACGAGCAGTACTTC. Translation gives CASSQTRGQGLYEQYF.

This chain links TRBV6-5 with TRBJ2-4, with D uncertain. The V end lost 10 bases, the J end lost 5 bases, and 15 bases lay between the germline ends. CDR1 MNHEY and CDR2 SVGAGI come from the germline V gene. The CDR3 covers 13 residues. As DNA, the CDR3 is TGTGCCACCAGAATAGCCCTCGAAAACATTCAGTACTTC. This encodes CATRIALENIQYF.

The rearrangement joins TRBV6-5 to TRBJ2-7; D remains unclear. Trimming removed 2 bases from V and 4 bases from J, with 9 bases in between. The CDR3 runs 13 residues. Germline CDR1 reads MNHEY; CDR2 reads SVGAGI. The DNA of the CDR3 is TGTGCCAGCAGTTACCAGCCGAGGTACGAGCAGTACTTC. It translates to CASSYQPRYEQYF.

The chain employs TRBV15 and TRBJ2-1; D remains ambiguous. Trimming took off 3 bases at V and 7 bases at J, with 7 bases between the two ends. The CDR3 is made up of 12 amino acids. The germline CDR1 and CDR2 sequences are LNHNV and YYDKDF (reference sequence). The CDR3 reads CATSRSMNEQFF. CDR3 nucleotides: TGTGCCACCAGCAGGAGCATGAATGAGCAGTTCTTC.

The chain employs TRBV7-9 and TRBJ2-7; no reliable D call. Germline values: CDR1 SEHNR, CDR2 FQNEAQ (reference sequence). This CDR3 contains 14 residues. Trimming left V 4 bases short and J 4 bases short, with 14 bases between. The CDR3 DNA sequence: TGTGCCAGCAGCTCCTCGAAACAGAGTTACGAGCAGTACTTC. It is translated as CASSSSKQSYEQYF.

In DNA form, the CDR3 reads TGCAGCGTTGAAGATCCAGTTTCTGTAGGGCTGTTTTTT. Its protein is CSVEDPVSVGLFF. The chain recombines TRBV29-1 with TRBJ2-2; D uncertain. The CDR3 sequence is 13 residues long. Looked up from germline, CDR1 is SQVTM and CDR2 is ANQGSEA. Trimming cost V 0 bases and J 13 bases, with 15 bases left between them.

The chain is built from TRBV15 and TRBJ2-1; possibly TRBD2 for D (5 bases). CDR1 is LNHNV, CDR2 YYDKDF, per germline (reference sequence). Trimming took 1 base from V and 0 from J, leaving 22 bases between them. The CDR3 loop spans 20 amino acids. CDR3 DNA: TGTGCCACCAGCAGAGGTCCCCTAGCAGTCACGGGGAGCTCCTACAATGAGCAGTTCTTC. Protein: CATSRGPLAVTGSSYNEQFF.

V usage is TRBV6-1 and J usage is TRBJ2-1; D is possibly TRBD2 (6 bases). V lost 2 bases to trimming and J lost 9 bases, with 11 bases between them. CDR3 size: 13 residues. Germline CDR1 and CDR2: MNHNS and SASEGT. The CDR3 sequence: CASSEFGGREQFF. The CDR3 DNA sequence: TGTGCCAGCAGTGAATTCGGAGGGCGTGAGCAGTTCTTC.

This clone came up once. V and J are TRBV29-1 and TRBJ2-7; 8 bases match TRBD2. The V and J ends lost 2 bases and 7 bases, in that order; junction bases with no gene match: 7. The CDR3 extends over 13 amino acids. Germline-derived CDR1 and CDR2 are SQVTM and ANQGSEA. The CDR3 loop reads CSVETGGAAEQYF. The DNA of the CDR3 is TGCAGCGTTGAAACGGGAGGGGCTGCGGAGCAGTACTTC.

The rearrangement links TRBV9 to TRBJ1-1; D call uncertain. Trimming took 4 bases from V and 5 from J, leaving 15 bases between them. This CDR3 contains 14 residues. CDR1 is SGDLS, CDR2 YYNGEE, per germline. The DNA for the CDR3 is TGTGCCAGCAGCCCGGATGGCTTGGAGACTGAAGCTTTCTTT. This gives the protein CASSPDGLETEAFF.

The gene calls are TRBV5-8 and TRBJ2-2; either TRBD1 or TRBD2 may supply D (5 bases each). The CDR3 covers 19 residues. Germline values: CDR1 SGHTS, CDR2 YDEGEE. V was shortened by 0 bases and J by 1 base, with 19 bases between the two germline ends. Here the CDR3 reads CASSLVSFLGTQNTGELFF. CDR3 DNA sequence: TGTGCCAGCAGCTTGGTTTCGTTTCTGGGGACCCAGAACACCGGGGAGCTGTTTTTT.